This TCR beta chain was captured in a study of cytomegalovirus exposure and HLA in healthy donors. Findings and caveats of the study: Differences between HLA loci emerged in a later analysis of TCR association rates, with DRB1 most and HLA-C fewest. Presence/absence analyses took donor sequencing depth as roughly uniform.

The PCR made use of 60 Vbeta and 13 Jbeta primers. Clones were sequenced by immunoSEQ multiplex PCR, and TCRdb holds only the in-frame ones, with some missing. The table shows tens of thousands of clones, with about 80% occurring only once. In the case of this clone: Its antigen is currently unknown.

The germline CDR1 and CDR2 sequences are SEHNR and FQNEAQ (reference sequence). CDR3 length: 15 residues. Deletions cut 5 bases from V and 2 bases from J, with 14 bases between. This sequence was found in a man under 40 in good health and CMV-seronegative. The V and J genes are TRBV7-9 and TRBJ2-3; TRBD2 might be the D (5 bases). The sample taken for sequencing was PBMCs. The CDR3 region has the DNA TGTGCCAGCAGCCCGGGATTCCTCGACACAGATACGCAGTATTTT. It yields the protein CASSPGFLDTDTQYF.